The 13 T cell receptor beta chains presented below share a single source sample, sequenced in a study of blood T cells in healthy people across ages. Then a second PCR, running roughly 7 to 11 cycles, was carried out with a sample-barcoded 5' primer and a J-beta primer mix. TCRdb redid the calling of the 5' RACE reads with MiXCR, one entry per CDR3 protein. The sample has around 400,000 distinct CDR3 sequences, roughly half seen once; the top ten hold around 49%. The sample was blood. The receptors here all came from a man between 60 and 75 years old in good health.

CDR3 DNA sequence: TGTGCCAGCAGCCAAGAGGGGACTAGCGGAAAAGAGACCCAGTACTTC. Protein product: CASSQEGTSGKETQYF. The chain has TRBV4-2 and TRBJ2-5, with 11 bases aligning to TRBD2. Germline trimming cut 0 bases from V and 3 bases from J; bases unmatched to any gene: 3. Germline CDR1 reads LGHNA; CDR2 reads YNFKEQ. The CDR3 covers 16 residues.

The chain joins TRBV11-1 to TRBJ2-5; no definite D call. TRBJ2-1 matches the DNA end more closely, so the J call is doubtful. This CDR3 region has 16 residues. CDR1 is SGHAT, CDR2 FQDESV, per germline (reference sequence). For the CDR3, the DNA is TGTGCCAGCAGCTTAAGAGTCCGCCTGAACCAAGAGACCCAGTTCTTC. Translated, it gives CASSLRVRLNQETQFF.

This sequence joins TRBV29-1 and TRBJ2-5; 7 bases are shared with TRBD2. Germline V gene data show CDR1 as SQVTM and CDR2 as ANQGSEA. CDR3 length: 13 amino acids. The trim removed 5 bases at V and 4 bases at J, leaving 7 bases unmatched. This CDR3 reads CSVTGGSGETQYF. The DNA for the CDR3 is TGCAGCGTTACCGGCGGGAGTGGAGAGACCCAGTACTTC.

This clonotype was detected a few times. The rearrangement uses TRBV7-2 and TRBJ2-5; no firm D call. The CDR3 has 16 amino acids. Trimming removed 5 bases from V and 2 bases from J, with 18 bases in between. Germline V gives CDR1 SGHTA, CDR2 FQGNSA. The CDR3 spells CASSRVVGGGQETQYF. In DNA, the CDR3 is TGTGCCAGCAGCCGGGTAGTAGGCGGCGGTCAAGAGACCCAGTACTTC.

The CDR3 protein is CSASPVSGPSSTDTQYF. The CDR3 nucleotides are TGCAGTGCTAGTCCCGTGAGCGGGCCCTCTAGCACAGATACGCAGTATTTT. V and J are TRBV20-1 and TRBJ2-3; D is perhaps TRBD2 (6 bases). Trimming shortened V by 3 bases and J by 0 bases, and 19 bases separated the two germline ends. This CDR3 contains 17 residues. The V gene's germline CDR1 is DFQATT and CDR2 SNEGSKA (reference sequence).

The rearrangement links TRBV11-2 to TRBJ2-7, with TRBD2 matching 11 bases. This CDR3 region has 15 residues. The germline V gene has CDR1 SGHAT and CDR2 FQNNGV. Losses at the gene ends were 5 bases for V and 2 bases for J; bases not matched to a gene: 5. The CDR3 DNA follows: TGTGCCAGCAGCCCAGCTAGCGGGAGGACCTACGAGCAGTACTTC. Residues: CASSPASGRTYEQYF.

This clonotype has only a few counts. V is TRBV7-6 and J is TRBJ2-7, with D maybe TRBD2 (5 bases). Germline lookup yields CDR1 SGHVS and CDR2 FNYEAQ. Trimming took off 5 bases at V and 4 bases at J, with 15 bases between the two ends. The CDR3 totals 14 residues. The CDR3 DNA is TGTGCCAGCAGCCCACCGGACTCGAAATACGAGCAGTACTTC. Protein product: CASSPPDSKYEQYF.

In its sample, this clonotype was seen a few times. The V gene is TRBV5-1, the J gene TRBJ2-5; the D is unclear. The CDR3 covers 12 residues. V was shortened by 0 bases and J by 5 bases, with 5 bases between the two germline ends. The germline V gene encodes CDR1 SGHRS and CDR2 YFSETQ. The CDR3 sequence: CASSLGFETQYF. The CDR3 region has the DNA TGCGCCAGCAGCTTGGGGTTTGAGACCCAGTACTTC.

This clonotype was observed once. A much more abundant neighbour one base away suggests this may be a read error. This sequence joins TRBV28 and TRBJ2-5; 8 bases align to TRBD2. Gene TRBJ2-7 matches the end of the DNA better, so the J call may be wrong. Germline V CDR1 and CDR2: MDHEN, SYDVKM. CDR3 length: 16 amino acids. CDR3 nucleotides: TGTGCCACCCAGGAGGCGGGAGGCATCAGATTGGACGAGCAGTACTTC. Its protein is CATQEAGGIRLDEQYF.

V usage is TRBV20-1 and J usage is TRBJ2-1; 12 nucleotides line up with TRBD2. Germline V CDR1 and CDR2: DFQATT, SNEGSKA (reference sequence). V lost 5 bases, J lost 3 bases, and 8 bases stayed unmatched. CDR3 length: 16 amino acids. The CDR3 spells CSASLAGGFVYNEQFF. CDR3 bases: TGCAGTGCTTCGCTAGCGGGGGGGTTTGTCTACAATGAGCAGTTCTTC.

The chain couples TRBV12-3 or TRBV12-4 to TRBJ2-7; a weak D match, TRBD1 (5 bases). The DNA end is more similar to TRBJ2-5, so the J call may be wrong. This CDR3 is 14 amino acids long. CDR3 sequence reads: CASSLGVGSRTQYF. For the CDR3, the DNA is TGTGCCAGCAGCCTAGGGGTGGGGTCCCGGACCCAGTACTTC.

This clonotype was counted once. The genes are TRBV6-5 and TRBJ2-1; D perhaps matches TRBD2 (7 bases). The germline gives CDR1 MNHEY, CDR2 SVGAGI. This CDR3 has 17 amino acids. Trimming took 4 bases from V and 13 from J, leaving 29 bases between them. CDR3 sequence (DNA): TGTGCCAGCAGTTTTTCTGGGGATCCCGGGACTAACGGGACACAGTTCTTC. Translation: CASSFSGDPGTNGTQFF.

The chain joins TRBV3-1 to TRBJ2-7, with 8 bases matching TRBD1. The CDR3 contains 15 residues. The J segment lost 7 bases and the V segment lost 6 bases, leaving 14 bases of the junction unmatched. Germline CDR1 and CDR2: LGHDT and YNNKEL (reference sequence). This CDR3 reads CASSRQTGVHNEQYF. CDR3 DNA sequence: TGTGCCAGCAGTCGACAGACAGGGGTCCACAATGAGCAGTACTTC.